This T cell receptor (beta chain) was recorded in a study of cytomegalovirus exposure and HLA in healthy donors. Findings and caveats of the study: An observed cluster of highly shared sequence variants was recorded as a likely sequencing artifact.

These donors, healthy bone marrow donors, were studied. In regard to this clone: As yet, its antigen is unknown. The junction departs from germline at one end; a sequencing error may be responsible.

The germline V gene encodes CDR1 SGHDT and CDR2 YYEEEE. The CDR3 extends over 14 amino acids. The PCR had 60 Vbeta and 13 Jbeta primers. Sequenced by immunoSEQ multiplex PCR; TCRdb stores in-frame clones only, minus some. Its table lists 55,000 to 75,000 clones. The sequencing input was PBMCs. J is TRBJ2-5 and V is TRBV5-6; a weak D match, TRBD1 (6 bases). The sequence came from a woman in her thirties in good health and CMV-seronegative. The CDR3 reads CASSLGGGQETQYF. Here the CDR3 DNA reads TGTGCCAGCAGCTTGGGTGGGGGCCAAGAGACTCAGTACTTC. The full variable domain, rest sourced from reference TRBV5-6 and TRBJ2-5, is DAGVTQSPTHLIKTRGQQVTLRCSPKSGHDTVSWYQQALGQGPQFIFQYYEEEERQRGNFPDRFSGHQFPNYSSELNVNALLLGDSALYLCASSLGGGQETQYFGPGTRLLVL.